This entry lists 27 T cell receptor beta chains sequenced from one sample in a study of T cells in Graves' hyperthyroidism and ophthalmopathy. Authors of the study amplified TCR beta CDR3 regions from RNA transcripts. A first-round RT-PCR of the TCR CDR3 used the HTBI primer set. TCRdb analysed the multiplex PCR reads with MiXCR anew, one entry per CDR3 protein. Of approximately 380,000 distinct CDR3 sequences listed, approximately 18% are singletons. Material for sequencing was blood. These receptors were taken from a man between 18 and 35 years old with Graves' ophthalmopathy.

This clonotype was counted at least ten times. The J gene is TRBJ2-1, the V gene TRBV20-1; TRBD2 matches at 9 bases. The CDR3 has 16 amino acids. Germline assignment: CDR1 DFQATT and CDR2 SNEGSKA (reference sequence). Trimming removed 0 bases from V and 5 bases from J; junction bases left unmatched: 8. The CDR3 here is CSARDPSSGENNEQFF. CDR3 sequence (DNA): TGCAGTGCTAGAGACCCGTCTAGCGGGGAAAACAATGAGCAGTTCTTC.

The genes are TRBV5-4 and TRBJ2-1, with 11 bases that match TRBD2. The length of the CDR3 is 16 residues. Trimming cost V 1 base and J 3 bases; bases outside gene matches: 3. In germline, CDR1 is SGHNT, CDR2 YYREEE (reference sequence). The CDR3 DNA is TGTGCCAGCAGCTTGACGGGACTAGCGGACTACAATGAGCAGTTCTTC. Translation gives CASSLTGLADYNEQFF.

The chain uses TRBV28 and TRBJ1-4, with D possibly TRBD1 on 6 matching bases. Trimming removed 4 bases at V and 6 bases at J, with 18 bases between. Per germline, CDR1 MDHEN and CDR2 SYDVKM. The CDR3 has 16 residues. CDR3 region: CASSSLRGPNYEKLFF. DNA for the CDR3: TGTGCCAGCAGTTCCCTCAGGGGCCCAAACTATGAAAAACTGTTTTTT.

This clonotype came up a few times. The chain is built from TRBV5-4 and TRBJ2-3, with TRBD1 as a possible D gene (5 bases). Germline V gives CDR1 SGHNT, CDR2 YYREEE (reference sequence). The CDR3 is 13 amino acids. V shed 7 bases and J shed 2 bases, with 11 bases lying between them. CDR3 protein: CASATAPTDTQYF. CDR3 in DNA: TGTGCCAGCGCGACAGCACCCACAGATACGCAGTATTTT.

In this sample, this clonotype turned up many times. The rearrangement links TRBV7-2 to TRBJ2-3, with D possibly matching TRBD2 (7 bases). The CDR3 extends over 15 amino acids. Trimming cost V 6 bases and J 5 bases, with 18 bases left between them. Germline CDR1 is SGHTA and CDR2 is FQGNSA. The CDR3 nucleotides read TGTGCCAGCAGACCTATTGGGGGGGCCGTAGATACGCAGTATTTT. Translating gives CASRPIGGAVDTQYF.

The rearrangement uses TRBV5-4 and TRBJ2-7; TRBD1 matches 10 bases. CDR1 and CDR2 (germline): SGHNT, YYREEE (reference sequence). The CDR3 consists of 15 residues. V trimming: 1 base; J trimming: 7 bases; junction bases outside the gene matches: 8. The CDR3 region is CASSLFGTGEGEQYF. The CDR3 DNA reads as TGTGCCAGCAGCTTGTTCGGGACAGGGGAAGGAGAGCAGTACTTC.

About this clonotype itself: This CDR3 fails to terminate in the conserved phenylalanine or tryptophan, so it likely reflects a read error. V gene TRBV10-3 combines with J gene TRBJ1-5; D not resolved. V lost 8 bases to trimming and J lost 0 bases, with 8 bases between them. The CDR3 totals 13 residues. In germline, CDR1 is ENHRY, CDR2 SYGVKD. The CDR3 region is CAIGENSNQPQHL. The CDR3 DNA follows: TGTGCCATCGGGGAAAATAGCAATCAGCCCCAGCATCTT.

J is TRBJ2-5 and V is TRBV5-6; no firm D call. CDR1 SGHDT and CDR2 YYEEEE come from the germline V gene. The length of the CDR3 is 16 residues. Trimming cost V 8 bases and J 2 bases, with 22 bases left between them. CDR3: CASVGSGTANQETQYF. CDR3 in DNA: TGTGCCAGTGTCGGGTCCGGTACGGCTAATCAAGAGACCCAGTACTTC. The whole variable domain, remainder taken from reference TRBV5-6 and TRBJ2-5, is DAGVTQSPTHLIKTRGQQVTLRCSPKSGHDTVSWYQQALGQGPQFIFQYYEEEERQRGNFPDRFSGHQFPNYSSELNVNALLLGDSALYLCASVGSGTANQETQYFGPGTRLLVL.

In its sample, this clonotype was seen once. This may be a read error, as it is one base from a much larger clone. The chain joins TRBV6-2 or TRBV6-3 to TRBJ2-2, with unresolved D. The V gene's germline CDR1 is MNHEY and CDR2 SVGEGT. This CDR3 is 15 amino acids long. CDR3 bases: TGTGCCAGCAGTTACGCCGGCTGGAACGCCGGGGAGCTGTTTTTT. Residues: CASSYAGWNAGELFF.

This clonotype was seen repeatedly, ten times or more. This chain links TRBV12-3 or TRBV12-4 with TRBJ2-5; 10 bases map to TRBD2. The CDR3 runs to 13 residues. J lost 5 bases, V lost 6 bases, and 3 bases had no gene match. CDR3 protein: CASSPLAGETQYF. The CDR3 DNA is TGTGCCAGCAGCCCACTAGCGGGGGAGACCCAGTACTTC.

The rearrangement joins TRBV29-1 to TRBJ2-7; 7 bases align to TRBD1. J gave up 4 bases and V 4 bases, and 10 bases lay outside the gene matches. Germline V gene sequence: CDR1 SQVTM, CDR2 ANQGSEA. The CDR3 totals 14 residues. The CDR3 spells CSVVSGQKRYEQYF. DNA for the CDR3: TGCAGCGTTGTCTCGGGACAGAAACGATACGAGCAGTACTTC.

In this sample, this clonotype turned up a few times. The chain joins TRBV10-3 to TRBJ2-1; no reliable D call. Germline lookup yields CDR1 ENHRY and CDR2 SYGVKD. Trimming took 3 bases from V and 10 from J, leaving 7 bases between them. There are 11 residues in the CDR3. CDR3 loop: CAISELNEQFF. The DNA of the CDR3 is TGTGCCATCAGTGAACTGAACGAGCAGTTCTTC.

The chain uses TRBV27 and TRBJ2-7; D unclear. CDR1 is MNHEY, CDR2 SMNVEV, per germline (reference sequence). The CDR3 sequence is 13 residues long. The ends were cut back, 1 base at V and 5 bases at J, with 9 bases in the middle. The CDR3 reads CASSLLSVNEQYF. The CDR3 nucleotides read TGTGCCAGCAGTTTATTGTCAGTAAACGAGCAGTACTTC.

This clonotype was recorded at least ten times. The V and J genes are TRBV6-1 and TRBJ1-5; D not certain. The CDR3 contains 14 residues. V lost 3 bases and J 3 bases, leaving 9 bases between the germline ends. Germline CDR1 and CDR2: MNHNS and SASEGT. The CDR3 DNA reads TGTGCCAGCAGTGATTTAAGGGACAATCAGCCCCAGCATTTT. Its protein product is CASSDLRDNQPQHF.

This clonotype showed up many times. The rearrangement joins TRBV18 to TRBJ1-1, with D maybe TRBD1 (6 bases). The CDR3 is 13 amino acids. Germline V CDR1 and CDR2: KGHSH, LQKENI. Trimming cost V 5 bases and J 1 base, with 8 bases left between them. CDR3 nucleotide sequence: TGTGCCAGCTCAAAGGACAGGAACACTGAAGCTTTCTTT. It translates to CASSKDRNTEAFF.

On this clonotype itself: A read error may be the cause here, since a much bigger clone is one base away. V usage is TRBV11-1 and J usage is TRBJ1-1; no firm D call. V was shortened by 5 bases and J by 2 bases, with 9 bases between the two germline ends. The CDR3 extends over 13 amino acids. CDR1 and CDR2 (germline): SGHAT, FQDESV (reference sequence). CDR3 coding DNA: TGTGCCAGCAGCCGAGAGGCAAACACTGAAGCTTTCTTT. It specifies CASSREANTEAFF.

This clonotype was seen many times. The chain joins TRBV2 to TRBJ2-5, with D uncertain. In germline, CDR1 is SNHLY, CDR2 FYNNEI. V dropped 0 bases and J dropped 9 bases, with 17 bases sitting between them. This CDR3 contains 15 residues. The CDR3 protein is CASSEAGSITVSQYF. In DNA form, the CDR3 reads TGTGCCAGCAGTGAAGCGGGGTCCATCACAGTTTCCCAGTACTTC.

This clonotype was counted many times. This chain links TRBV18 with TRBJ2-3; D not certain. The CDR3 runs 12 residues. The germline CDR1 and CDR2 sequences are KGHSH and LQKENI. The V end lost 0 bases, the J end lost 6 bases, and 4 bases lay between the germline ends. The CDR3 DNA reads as TGTGCCAGCTCACCACCGGGGGATACGCAGTATTTT. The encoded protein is CASSPPGDTQYF. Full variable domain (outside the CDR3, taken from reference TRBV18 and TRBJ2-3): NAGVMQNPRHLVRRRGQEARLRCSPMKGHSHVYWYRQLPEEGLKFMVYLQKENIIDESGMPKERFSAEFPKEGPSILRIQQVVRGDSAAYFCASSPPGDTQYFGPGTRLTVL.

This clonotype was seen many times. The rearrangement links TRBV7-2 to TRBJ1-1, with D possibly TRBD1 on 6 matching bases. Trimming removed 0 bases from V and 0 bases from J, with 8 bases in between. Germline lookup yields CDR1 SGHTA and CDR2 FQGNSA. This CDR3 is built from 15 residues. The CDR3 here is CASSLAPGVNTEAFF. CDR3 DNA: TGTGCCAGCAGCTTAGCACCAGGGGTGAACACTGAAGCTTTCTTT.

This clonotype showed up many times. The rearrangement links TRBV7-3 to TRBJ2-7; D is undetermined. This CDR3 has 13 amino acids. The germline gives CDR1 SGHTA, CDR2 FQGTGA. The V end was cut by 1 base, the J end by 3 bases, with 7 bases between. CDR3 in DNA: TGTGCCAGCAGCTTAAACGGGTACTACGAGCAGTACTTC. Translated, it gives CASSLNGYYEQYF.

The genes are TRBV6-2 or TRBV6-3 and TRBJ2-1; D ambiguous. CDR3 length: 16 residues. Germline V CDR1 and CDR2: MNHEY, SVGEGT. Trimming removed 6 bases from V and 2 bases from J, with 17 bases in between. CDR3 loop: CASSPHRSPTYNEQFF. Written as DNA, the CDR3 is TGTGCCAGCAGCCCACACCGGAGTCCTACCTACAATGAGCAGTTCTTC.

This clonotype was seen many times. The CDR3 bases are TGTGCCAGTAGTATAGATGGGCGGGACAACTACAATGAGCAGTTCTTC. It encodes CASSIDGRDNYNEQFF. This sequence joins TRBV19 and TRBJ2-1; perhaps D is TRBD1 or TRBD2 (6 bases each). From germline, CDR1 is LNHDA and CDR2 SQIVND (reference sequence). The germline V and J ends were trimmed by 0 bases and 3 bases, with 12 bases remaining between them. This CDR3 comprises 16 residues.

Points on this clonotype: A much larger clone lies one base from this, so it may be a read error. The CDR3, as DNA: TGTGCCGCCAGTGATCCGGGACAGGGCTCCTACGAGCAGTACTTC. It specifies CAASDPGQGSYEQYF. The genes are TRBV24-1 and TRBJ2-7; TRBD1 matches 9 bases. The CDR3 is made up of 15 amino acids. Germline V CDR1 and CDR2: KGHDR, SFDVKD.

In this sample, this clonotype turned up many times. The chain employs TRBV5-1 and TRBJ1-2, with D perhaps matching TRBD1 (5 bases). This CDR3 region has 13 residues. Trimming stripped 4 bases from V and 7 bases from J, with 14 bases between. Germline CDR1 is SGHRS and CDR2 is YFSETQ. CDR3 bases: TGCGCCAGCAGCGACGGGACGACGGGTGGCTACACCTTC. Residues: CASSDGTTGGYTF. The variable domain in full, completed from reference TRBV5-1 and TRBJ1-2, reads KAGVTQTPRYLIKTRGQQVTLSCSPISGHRSVSWYQQTPGQGLQFLFEYFSETQRNKGNFPGRFSGRQFSNSRSEMNVSTLELGDSALYLCASSDGTTGGYTFGSGTRLTVV.

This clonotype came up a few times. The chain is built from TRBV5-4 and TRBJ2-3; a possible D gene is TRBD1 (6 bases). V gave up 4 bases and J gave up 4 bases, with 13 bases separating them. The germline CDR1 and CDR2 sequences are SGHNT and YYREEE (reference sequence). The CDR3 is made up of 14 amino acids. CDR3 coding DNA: TGTGCCAGCAGCGCACAACAGGGCTCAGATACGCAGTATTTT. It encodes CASSAQQGSDTQYF.

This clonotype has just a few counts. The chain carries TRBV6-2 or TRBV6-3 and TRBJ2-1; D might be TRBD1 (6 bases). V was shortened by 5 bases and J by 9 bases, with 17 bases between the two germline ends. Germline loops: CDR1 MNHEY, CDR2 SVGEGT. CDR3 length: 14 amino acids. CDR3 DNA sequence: TGTGCCAGCAGTGACACCGGGGACAAGGGTGAGCAGTTCTTC. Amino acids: CASSDTGDKGEQFF.

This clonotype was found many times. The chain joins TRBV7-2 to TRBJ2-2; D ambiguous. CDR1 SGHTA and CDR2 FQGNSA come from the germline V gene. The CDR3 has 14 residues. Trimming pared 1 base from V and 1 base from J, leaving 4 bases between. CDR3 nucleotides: TGTGCCAGCAGCTTAGAGAGGAACACCGGGGAGCTGTTTTTT. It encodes CASSLERNTGELFF.